The source of this TCR beta chain is a study of OX40 agonist ivuxolimab in advanced cancers. For the study at large: Patients in the trial were receiving intravenous ivuxolimab every 2 weeks, at doses of 0.01 to 10 mg/kg.

As to this clone: Its matching antigen is unknown.

Data came from immunoSEQ multiplex PCR; TCRdb stores just in-frame clones and leaves some out. The table lists tens of thousands of clones, nearly 90% of them singletons. Notes on the study in general: Among T cells, CD8+ cells averaged more expanded clones than CD4+ cells. Low normalized clonal expansion also occurred in some nonresponding patients.

The CDR3 length is 17 residues. J was trimmed by 1 base and V by 3 bases; bases with no gene match: 9. Germline lookup yields CDR1 KGHSH and CDR2 LQKENI. The chain recombines TRBV18 with TRBJ1-1, with 9 bases that match TRBD1. This TCR was sampled from an adult with an advanced solid tumor such as melanoma, head and neck, liver or kidney cancer. This material consisted of CD4+ or CD8+ T cells sorted from blood, taken in a trial of the OX40 agonist ivuxolimab. The CDR3 DNA reads as TGTGCCAGCTCACCTTACATGGTACAGGGGGCGAACACTGAAGCTTTCTTT. It yields the protein CASSPYMVQGANTEAFF.